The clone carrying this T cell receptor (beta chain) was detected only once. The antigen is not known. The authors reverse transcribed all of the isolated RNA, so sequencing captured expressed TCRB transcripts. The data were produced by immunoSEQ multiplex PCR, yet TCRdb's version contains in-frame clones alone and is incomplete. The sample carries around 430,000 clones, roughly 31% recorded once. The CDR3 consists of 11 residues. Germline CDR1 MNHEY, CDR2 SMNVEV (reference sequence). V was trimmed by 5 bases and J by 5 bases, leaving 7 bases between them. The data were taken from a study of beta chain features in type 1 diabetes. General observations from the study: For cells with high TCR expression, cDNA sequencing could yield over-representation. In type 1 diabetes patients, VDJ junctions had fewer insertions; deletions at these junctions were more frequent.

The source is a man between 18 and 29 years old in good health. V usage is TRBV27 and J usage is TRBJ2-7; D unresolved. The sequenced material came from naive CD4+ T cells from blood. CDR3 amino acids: CASSARNEQYF. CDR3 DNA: TGTGCCAGCAGTGCCAGGAACGAGCAGTACTTC.